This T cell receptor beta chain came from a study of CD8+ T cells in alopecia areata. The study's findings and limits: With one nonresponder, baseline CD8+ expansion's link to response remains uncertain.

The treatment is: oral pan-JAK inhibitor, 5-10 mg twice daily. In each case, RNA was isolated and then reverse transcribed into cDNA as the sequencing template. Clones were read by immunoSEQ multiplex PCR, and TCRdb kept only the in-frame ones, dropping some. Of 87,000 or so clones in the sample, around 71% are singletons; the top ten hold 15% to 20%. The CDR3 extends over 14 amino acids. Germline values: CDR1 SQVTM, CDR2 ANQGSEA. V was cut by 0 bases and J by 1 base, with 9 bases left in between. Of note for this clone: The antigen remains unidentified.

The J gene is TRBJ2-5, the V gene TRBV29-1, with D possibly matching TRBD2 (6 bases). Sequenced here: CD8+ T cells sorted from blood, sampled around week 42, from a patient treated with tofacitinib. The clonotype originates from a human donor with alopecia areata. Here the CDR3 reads CSVEDGTLQETQYF. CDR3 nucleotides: TGCAGCGTTGAAGACGGGACTCTCCAAGAGACCCAGTACTTC. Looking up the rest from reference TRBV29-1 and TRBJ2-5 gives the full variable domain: SAVISQKPSRDICQRGTSLTIQCQVDSQVTMMFWYRQQPGQSLTLIATANQGSEATYESGFVIDKFPISRPNLTFSTLTVSNMSPEDSSIYLCSVEDGTLQETQYFGPGTRLLVL.